Listed below are T cell receptor beta chains from one sample, sequenced in a study of T-cell memory formation after mild COVID-19. TCRdb reprocessed the 5' RACE reads via MiXCR and lists one record per CDR3 protein. The data contain 300,000 to 400,000 distinct CDR3 sequences, more than 15% of them singletons. The sequenced sample was PBMCs or a T cell subset sorted from them (not recorded which). These receptors were obtained from a man in his late teens or twenties who had mild COVID-19 (a few samples of this study predate the infection). Cell type and time point are not known. CDR3s include the opening cysteine and the closing phenylalanine or tryptophan. D genes are given only for firm matches. Clone size is given for some rows only: seen once, a few or many times, or a class if the clone is expanded.

TRBJ2-1 | TRBD2 | few | 16 | TRBV7-3 | CASSQSGTSVYNEQFF | TGTGCCAGCAGCCAATCCGGGACTAGCGTCTACAATGAGCAGTTCTTC
TRBJ2-3 | - | once | 14 | TRBV6-6 | CASSDIYTVDTQYF | TGTGCCAGCAGCGACATTTACACGGTTGATACGCAGTATTTT
TRBJ2-1 | TRBD2 | many | 17 | TRBV6-6 | CASSYSGVLERGDEQFF | TGTGCCAGCAGTTACTCGGGGGTTCTGGAGCGGGGGGATGAGCAGTTCTTC
TRBJ2-4 | - | few | 11 | TRBV20-1 | CSARSFDIQYF | TGCAGTGCTAGGTCTTTCGACATTCAGTACTTC
TRBJ2-7 | - | - | 13 | TRBV3-1 | CASSLHPSYEQYF | TGTGCCAGCAGCCTACACCCTTCCTACGAGCAGTACTTC
TRBJ2-5 | TRBD2 | few | 14 | TRBV5-1 | CASSEGGGQETQYF | TGCGCCAGCAGCGAGGGCGGGGGCCAAGAGACCCAGTACTTC
TRBJ1-3 | - | few | 13 | TRBV2 | CASRLDGENTIYF | TGTGCCAGCAGGTTGGACGGGGAAAACACCATATATTTT
TRBJ2-7 | TRBD2 | few | 16 | TRBV20-1 | CSARVESSGGFYEQYF | TGCAGTGCTAGAGTAGAGTCTAGCGGGGGCTTCTACGAGCAGTACTTC
TRBJ1-1 | - | few | 13 | TRBV5-1 | CASSRGAEVEAFF | TGCGCCAGCAGTCGGGGAGCCGAGGTTGAAGCTTTCTTT
TRBJ2-3 | TRBD1 | - | 16 | TRBV19 | CASSRTGGWATDTQYF | TGTGCCAGTAGTCGAACAGGGGGCTGGGCGACAGATACGCAGTATTTT
TRBJ2-7 | TRBD2 | - | 18 | TRBV20-1 | CSARDRRSGGLSSYEQYF | TGCAGTGCTAGAGATAGGCGTAGCGGGGGCCTTAGCTCCTACGAGCAGTACTTC
TRBJ2-6 | TRBD1 | - | 16 | TRBV7-9 | CASSPTGGNGANVLTF | TGTGCCAGCAGCCCTACAGGGGGTAATGGGGCCAACGTCCTGACTTTC
TRBJ2-7 | - | - | 13 | TRBV20-1 | CSARGGGGREQYF | TGCAGTGCTAGGGGGGGAGGTGGTAGAGAGCAGTACTTC
TRBJ2-1 | - | many | 14 | TRBV20-1 | CSARGPEGYNEQFF | TGCAGTGCCAGAGGCCCCGAAGGGTACAATGAGCAGTTCTTC
TRBJ2-5 | - | - | 14 | TRBV4-1 | CASSQERSQETQYF | TGCGCCAGCAGCCAAGAGCGGTCCCAAGAGACCCAGTACTTC
TRBJ2-1 | - | many | 13 | TRBV5-1 | CASSTPQGNEQFF | TGCGCCAGCAGCACCCCTCAGGGGAATGAGCAGTTCTTC
TRBJ1-5 | - | - | 15 | TRBV7-2 | CASSLVAVSNQPQHF | TGTGCCAGCAGCTTAGTTGCGGTTAGCAATCAGCCCCAGCATTTT
TRBJ1-2 | TRBD1 | - | 15 | TRBV6-5 | CASSPTLTGSDGYTF | TGTGCCAGCAGCCCGACCCTGACAGGGTCGGATGGCTACACCTTC
TRBJ1-1 | - | few | 13 | TRBV30 | CACTKWADTEAFF | TGTGCCTGTACGAAATGGGCGGACACTGAAGCTTTCTTT
TRBJ1-2 | - | - | 17 | TRBV5-5 | CASSFEQGGSLIEGYTF | TGTGCCAGCAGCTTTGAACAGGGCGGGTCGTTAATAGAAGGCTACACCTTC
TRBJ2-3 | TRBD2 | - | 16 | TRBV5-1 | CASSLVRGAGADTQYF | TGCGCCAGCAGCTTGGTGCGGGGGGCTGGTGCAGATACGCAGTATTTT
TRBJ1-1 | - | - | 12 | TRBV28 | CASRKGHTEAFF | TGTGCCAGCAGGAAAGGGCACACTGAAGCTTTCTTT
TRBJ2-6 | - | - | 18 | TRBV4-3 | CASSPPRGQNSGANVLTF | TGCGCCAGCAGCCCCCCTAGAGGGCAGAACTCTGGGGCCAACGTCCTGACTTTC
TRBJ1-2 | - | - | 15 | TRBV10-3 | CAISAQQGVFYGYTF | TGTGCCATCAGTGCCCAACAAGGGGTATTCTATGGCTACACCTTC
TRBJ1-1 | - | few | 12 | TRBV12-5 | CASGSLGAEAFF | TGTGCTAGTGGTTCTCTTGGAGCTGAAGCTTTCTTT
TRBJ1-2 | TRBD1 | - | 12 | TRBV29-1 | CSVEKGQARYTF | TGCAGCGTTGAGAAGGGACAGGCTCGCTACACCTTC
TRBJ1-5 | - | - | 15 | TRBV9 | CASSVAGQWNQPQHF | TGTGCCAGCAGCGTAGCTGGTCAATGGAATCAGCCCCAGCATTTT
TRBJ2-2 | - | many | 17 | TRBV5-1 | CASSPGADWVNTGELFF | TGCGCCAGCAGCCCCGGGGCCGATTGGGTCAACACCGGGGAGCTGTTTTTT